This T cell receptor (beta chain) is drawn from a study of blood T cell repertoires in COVID-19. Looking at the study overall: Collection of acute and convalescent COVID-19 samples took place in the United States, Italy and Spain. T cells, B-cell-depleted T cells, or PBMCs supplied cDNA or gDNA.

Per the study methods: The assay estimated nucleated cells by amplifying reference gene primers. TCRdb's table, derived via immunoSEQ multiplex PCR, lists solely in-frame clones and lacks some. That table furnishes V, J and clone size, whereas the DNA furnished D and trimming. Among some 43,000 clones listed, around 87% were seen once. Trimming took 3 bases from V and 5 from J, leaving 7 bases between them. The CDR3 contains 12 residues. Germline assignment: CDR1 SGHTA and CDR2 FQGTGA. Sequenced sample: peripheral blood. This sequence joins TRBV7-3 and TRBJ1-2, with D perhaps matching TRBD1 (6 bases). The sequence came from a human donor in a cohort sampled during active COVID-19. This CDR3 is CASSLTGYGYTF. CDR3 DNA sequence: TGTGCCAGCAGCTTGACAGGTTATGGCTACACCTTC.